The 27 T cell receptor beta chains below all came from one sample that was sequenced in a study of OX40 agonist ivuxolimab in advanced cancers. Some clones are missing from TCRdb's copy, which holds only in-frame ones; the method was immunoSEQ multiplex PCR. The table lists approximately 68,000 clones, approximately 90% of them singletons. Sequenced material: CD4+ or CD8+ T cells sorted from blood, taken in a trial of the OX40 agonist ivuxolimab. The receptors originated from an adult with an advanced solid tumor such as melanoma, head and neck, liver or kidney cancer.

The rearrangement joins TRBV7-8 to TRBJ2-5, with D perhaps matching TRBD1 (6 bases). V was pared by 3 bases and J by 2 bases, with 16 bases between. The CDR3 consists of 16 residues. Germline values: CDR1 SGHVS, CDR2 FQNEAQ. In DNA form, the CDR3 reads TGTGCCAGCAGCTTTCGCCCGGGACAAGGTCAAGAGACCCAGTACTTC. Translating gives CASSFRPGQGQETQYF.

Comment on this clone: One end of the junction does not line up with germline, which may come from a read error. The chain joins TRBV7-7 to TRBJ2-5; D is unclear. Germline values: CDR1 SSHAT, CDR2 FNYEAQ (reference sequence). CDR3 length equals 13 residues. In DNA, the CDR3 is TGTGCTAGCAGCCATAGCCGGGAAGAGACCCAGTACTTC. This codes for CASSHSREETQYF.

In nucleotides, the CDR3 is TGTGCCAGTAGTATAGACCTCACCGGGACCATAAGCTCCTACGAGCAGTACTTC. It codes for CASSIDLTGTISSYEQYF. This chain joins TRBV19 and TRBJ2-7; D is perhaps TRBD1 or TRBD2 (5 bases each). The CDR3 has 18 residues. V lost 0 bases to trimming and J lost 0 bases, with 18 bases between them. CDR1 is LNHDA, CDR2 SQIVND, per germline (reference sequence).

The genes are TRBV5-4 and TRBJ2-6; D is ambiguous. This CDR3 region has 15 residues. Germline V CDR1 and CDR2: SGHNT, YYREEE (reference sequence). V dropped 7 bases and J dropped 4 bases, with 15 bases sitting between them. CDR3 nucleotide sequence: TGTGCCAGCGGCGTGCCTTCACAGGGGGCCAACGTCCTGACTTTC. Translating gives CASGVPSQGANVLTF. The variable domain in full, completed from reference TRBV5-4 and TRBJ2-6, reads ETGVTQSPTHLIKTRGQQVTLRCSSQSGHNTVSWYQQALGQGPQFIFQYYREEENGRGNFPPRFSGLQFPNYSSELNVNALELDDSALYLCASGVPSQGANVLTFGAGSRLTVL.

This chain connects TRBV4-1 to TRBJ1-1, with D possibly being TRBD1 (6 bases). Per the germline V gene, CDR1 is MGHRA and CDR2 is YSYEKL. This CDR3 comprises 15 residues. The V end lost 1 base, the J end lost 4 bases, and 13 bases lay between the germline ends. CDR3 bases: TGCGCCAGCAGCCAAGGGACAGACCTAGGCACTGAAGCTTTCTTT. Protein sequence: CASSQGTDLGTEAFF.

J is TRBJ1-2 and V is TRBV25-1; possible D gene TRBD1, 5 bases. Per the germline V gene, CDR1 is MGHDK and CDR2 is SYGVNS. CDR3 length equals 14 residues. Deletions cut 6 bases from V and 0 bases from J, with 11 bases between. The CDR3 DNA reads TGTGCCAGCAGCGAAACGGGGGCTAACTATGGCTACACCTTC. Its translation: CASSETGANYGYTF.

This clone came up once. This chain uses TRBV7-9 with TRBJ2-1, with 11 bases fitting TRBD2. The CDR3 totals 19 residues. Trimming at V came to 5 bases and at J to 1 base, leaving 13 bases not matched to a gene. Germline-derived CDR1 and CDR2 are SEHNR and FQNEAQ (reference sequence). The chain's CDR3 is CASSPPVSGRVRSYNEQFF. In nucleotides, the CDR3 is TGTGCCAGCAGCCCGCCGGTTAGCGGGAGGGTAAGATCCTACAATGAGCAGTTCTTC.

The J gene is TRBJ2-7, the V gene TRBV9, with D perhaps matching TRBD1 (5 bases). The CDR3 totals 16 residues. CDR1 SGDLS and CDR2 YYNGEE come from the germline V gene. V was pared by 0 bases and J by 2 bases, with 15 bases between. CDR3 residues: CASSVDAVGAPYEQYF. For the CDR3, the DNA is TGTGCCAGCAGCGTAGACGCCGTTGGGGCCCCCTACGAGCAGTACTTC.

The gene calls are TRBV28 and TRBJ2-6; D is ambiguous. V was pared by 3 bases and J by 2 bases, with 8 bases between. This CDR3 contains 15 residues. CDR1 is MDHEN and CDR2 is SYDVKM in the germline V gene. The CDR3 spells CASSLTTAGANVLTF. The CDR3 region has the DNA TGTGCCAGCAGTTTGACAACTGCTGGGGCCAACGTCCTGACTTTC.

Concerning this clone: This specimen includes other DNA sequences encoding the same CDR3. The chain joins TRBV10-1 to TRBJ2-6; the match to TRBD1 covers 12 bases. In germline, CDR1 is WNHNN, CDR2 SYGVQD (reference sequence). This CDR3 is built from 18 residues. The ends lost 3 bases at V and 3 bases at J; junction bases unmatched: 6. The CDR3 protein is CASSEGGQGASGANVLTF. The CDR3 DNA is TGCGCCAGCAGTGAAGGGGGACAGGGGGCGAGTGGGGCCAACGTCCTGACTTTC.

The chain combines TRBV10-3 with TRBJ2-5; D remains ambiguous. The CDR3 is 13 amino acids. V was clipped by 2 bases and J by 5 bases, with 9 bases between them. Germline V lookup: CDR1 ENHRY, CDR2 SYGVKD. CDR3 in amino acids: CAISEGNGETQYF. Here the CDR3 DNA reads TGTGCCATCAGTGAGGGAAATGGGGAGACCCAGTACTTC.

The chain has TRBV10-3 and TRBJ2-2; D is ambiguous. The V end lost 4 bases, the J end lost 7 bases, and 10 bases lay between the germline ends. CDR1 and CDR2 (germline): ENHRY, SYGVKD. CDR3 length: 13 amino acids. CDR3 amino acids: CAISVTENGELFF. The CDR3 bases are TGTGCCATCAGTGTTACGGAGAACGGGGAGCTGTTTTTT.

CDR3 in DNA: TGTGCCAGCAGCTCCGGGACAGTCGTCGAGCAGTACTTC. Amino acid sequence: CASSSGTVVEQYF. The chain is built from TRBV11-1 and TRBJ2-7, with 7 positions matching TRBD1. The CDR3 sequence is 13 residues long. In germline, CDR1 is SGHAT, CDR2 FQDESV (reference sequence). V dropped 4 bases and J dropped 6; count of bases not matched to a gene: 6.

The chain employs TRBV28 and TRBJ1-2; the D gene is possibly TRBD1 (5 bases). CDR3 length equals 14 residues. V dropped 7 bases and J dropped 4 bases, with 16 bases sitting between them. In germline, CDR1 is MDHEN, CDR2 SYDVKM. The CDR3 bases are TGTGCCAGCACCCTGGGAGGGGTAGCCTATGGCTACACCTTC. It yields the protein CASTLGGVAYGYTF.

The DNA for the CDR3 is TGTGCCAGCACCCCAGGGGGGGGACCCCACGAGCAGTACTTC. The encoded protein is CASTPGGGPHEQYF. This sequence joins TRBV7-8 and TRBJ2-7, with D perhaps matching TRBD1 or TRBD2 (7 bases each). The CDR3 totals 14 residues. The germline gives CDR1 SGHVS, CDR2 FQNEAQ. The V and J ends lost 7 bases and 5 bases respectively, with 18 bases between them.

The chain links TRBV21-1 to TRBJ1-6; the table's D call, TRBD1, was not checked against the DNA. TRBV21-1 is an annotated pseudogene. The CDR3 covers 14 residues. CDR3 sequence (DNA): TGTGCCAGCAAACAGGGATCCTATAATTCACCCCTCCACTTT. Translation gives CASKQGSYNSPLHF.

J is TRBJ1-2 and V is TRBV6-6; D gene ambiguous. V lost 6 bases to trimming and J lost 3 bases, with 17 bases between them. The length of the CDR3 is 15 residues. Germline CDR1 is MNHNY and CDR2 is SVGAGI (reference sequence). The CDR3 protein is CASRRSQSLDYGYTF. CDR3 nucleotides: TGTGCCAGCAGACGGTCCCAATCCTTAGACTATGGCTACACCTTC.

The rearrangement joins TRBV9 to TRBJ2-7; D possibly corresponds to TRBD2 (6 bases). The CDR3 contains 14 residues. V was shortened by 3 bases and J by 11 bases, with 21 bases between the two germline ends. The germline V gene has CDR1 SGDLS and CDR2 YYNGEE. The CDR3 here is CASSEGGHPGVEYF. The CDR3 DNA sequence: TGTGCCAGCAGCGAGGGAGGACACCCCGGGGTGGAGTACTTC.

The V call is TRBV6-1, the J call TRBJ2-3; 12 nucleotides match TRBD2. Per germline, CDR1 MNHNS and CDR2 SASEGT. V lost 4 bases and J lost 4; bases outside the gene matches: 0. The CDR3 contains 14 residues. The CDR3 DNA reads as TGTGCCAGCAGTGCTAGCGGGGGGGCAGATACGCAGTATTTT. It translates to CASSASGGADTQYF.

The chain's CDR3 is CASSLGGLADTQYF. CDR3 coding DNA: TGTGCCAGCAGCTTGGGTGGACTAGCAGATACGCAGTATTTT. The chain has TRBV7-6 and TRBJ2-3; 7 bases are shared with TRBD2. The CDR3 loop spans 14 amino acids. V lost 3 bases, J lost 4 bases, and 4 bases stayed unmatched. Germline assignment: CDR1 SGHVS and CDR2 FNYEAQ.

This clone came up once. The V and J genes are TRBV9 and TRBJ2-5; 7 bases align to TRBD2. The CDR3 spans 16 residues. Germline CDR1 reads SGDLS; CDR2 reads YYNGEE. V shed 0 bases, J shed 2 bases, and the junction held 7 bases outside the gene matches. The CDR3 spells CASSVGGLDRQETQYF. DNA for the CDR3: TGTGCCAGCAGCGTAGGTGGACTAGATCGACAAGAGACCCAGTACTTC.

V usage is TRBV10-3 and J usage is TRBJ2-5; 8 bases match TRBD2. This CDR3 spans 13 amino acids. Germline trimming cut 11 bases from V and 1 base from J; bases unmatched to any gene: 6. Germline V CDR1 and CDR2: ENHRY, SYGVKD. For the CDR3, the DNA is TGTGCCTCCAAACTAGCGGCCCAAGAGACCCAGTACTTC. This gives the protein CASKLAAQETQYF.

The chain couples TRBV5-4 to TRBJ1-4, with TRBD1 as a possible D gene (6 bases). Germline loops: CDR1 SGHNT, CDR2 YYREEE (reference sequence). The CDR3 is made up of 16 amino acids. The V end was cut by 4 bases, the J end by 8 bases, with 21 bases between. Here the CDR3 reads CASSPNLQGSGEKLFF. DNA for the CDR3: TGTGCCAGCAGCCCTAACCTACAGGGCTCTGGGGAAAAACTGTTTTTT.

This sequence joins TRBV5-5 and TRBJ1-3; 7 nucleotides agree with TRBD1. The CDR3 covers 15 residues. V gave up 5 bases and J gave up 1 base; unmatched junction bases: 6. Germline V CDR1 and CDR2: SGHKS, YYEKEE (reference sequence). DNA of the CDR3: TGTGCCAGCAGGCCGACAGGGATTTCTGGAAACACCATATATTTT. As protein: CASRPTGISGNTIYF.

The chain uses TRBV7-8 and TRBJ2-1; TRBD2 is a possible D gene (6 bases). Per the germline V gene, CDR1 is SGHVS and CDR2 is FQNEAQ. The CDR3 contains 15 residues. V shed 5 bases and J shed 7 bases, with 18 bases lying between them. CDR3 in amino acids: CASSPLVAGLNEQFF. CDR3 sequence (DNA): TGTGCCAGCAGCCCCCTCGTCGCGGGGTTGAATGAGCAGTTCTTC.

The chain uses TRBV18 and TRBJ2-3; the D is unclear. The CDR3 is 16 amino acids. The germline V gene has CDR1 KGHSH and CDR2 LQKENI. Deletions cut 1 base from V and 2 bases from J, with 13 bases between. The CDR3 DNA reads as TGTGCCAGCTCACCACGTGCAGCTATCAACACAGATACGCAGTATTTT. It encodes CASSPRAAINTDTQYF.

The chain combines TRBV6-5 with TRBJ2-5, with TRBD2 as a possible D gene (5 bases). The germline CDR1 and CDR2 sequences are MNHEY and SVGAGI. The CDR3 totals 13 residues. Trimming cost V 6 bases and J 2 bases, with 10 bases left between them. CDR3 sequence (DNA): TGTGCCAGCAGCCCGGGAAGACAAGAGACCCAGTACTTC. This encodes CASSPGRQETQYF.